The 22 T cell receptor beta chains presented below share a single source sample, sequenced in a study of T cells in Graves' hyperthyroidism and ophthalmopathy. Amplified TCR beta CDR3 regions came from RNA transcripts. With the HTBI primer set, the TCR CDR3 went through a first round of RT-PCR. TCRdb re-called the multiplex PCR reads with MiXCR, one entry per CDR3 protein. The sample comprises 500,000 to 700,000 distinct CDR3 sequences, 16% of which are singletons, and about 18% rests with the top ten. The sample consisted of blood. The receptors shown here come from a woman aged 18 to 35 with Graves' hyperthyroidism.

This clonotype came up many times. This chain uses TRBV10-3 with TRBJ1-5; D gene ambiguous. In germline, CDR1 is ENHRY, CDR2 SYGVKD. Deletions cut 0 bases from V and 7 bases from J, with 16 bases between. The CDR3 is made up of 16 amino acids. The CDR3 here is CAISESPNVKTQPQHF. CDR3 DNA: TGTGCCATCAGTGAGTCTCCCAACGTCAAGACCCAGCCCCAGCATTTT.

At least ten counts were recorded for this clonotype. CDR3 sequence (DNA): TGTGCCAGCTCACCAGCGACTAGCGGGAGCAATGAGCAGTTCTTC. Its protein product is CASSPATSGSNEQFF. This chain uses TRBV18 with TRBJ2-1; 12 positions agree with TRBD2. V lost 2 bases, J lost 6 bases, and 2 bases stayed unmatched. Germline CDR1 and CDR2: KGHSH and LQKENI. The CDR3 consists of 15 residues.

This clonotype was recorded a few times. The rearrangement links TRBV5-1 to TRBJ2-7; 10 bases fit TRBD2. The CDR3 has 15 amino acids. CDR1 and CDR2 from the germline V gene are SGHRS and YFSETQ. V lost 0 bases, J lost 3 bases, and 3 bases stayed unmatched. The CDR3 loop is CASSLAGLAVYEQYF. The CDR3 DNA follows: TGCGCCAGCAGCTTGGCCGGACTAGCGGTCTACGAGCAGTACTTC.

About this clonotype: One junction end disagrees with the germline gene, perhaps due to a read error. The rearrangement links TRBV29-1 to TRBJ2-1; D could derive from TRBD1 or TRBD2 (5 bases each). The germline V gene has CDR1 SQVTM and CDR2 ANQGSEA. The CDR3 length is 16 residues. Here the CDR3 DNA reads TGCAGCGTTGAAGACCTCGAACCGGGACGCACCAATGAGCAGTTCTTT. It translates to CSVEDLEPGRTNEQFF.

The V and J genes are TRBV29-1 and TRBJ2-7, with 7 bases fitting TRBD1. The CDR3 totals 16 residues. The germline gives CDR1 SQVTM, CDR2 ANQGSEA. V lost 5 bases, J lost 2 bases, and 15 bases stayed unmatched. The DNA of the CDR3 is TGCAGCGTTCCCCATTTGGGGACAGAGACCACCTACGAGCAGTACTTC. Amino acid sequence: CSVPHLGTETTYEQYF.

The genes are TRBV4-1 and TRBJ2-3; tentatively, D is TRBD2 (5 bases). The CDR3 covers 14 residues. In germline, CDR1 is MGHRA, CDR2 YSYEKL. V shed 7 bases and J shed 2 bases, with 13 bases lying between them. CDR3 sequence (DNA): TGCGCCAGCAACCAGCGGTTCCCCACAGATACGCAGTATTTT. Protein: CASNQRFPTDTQYF.

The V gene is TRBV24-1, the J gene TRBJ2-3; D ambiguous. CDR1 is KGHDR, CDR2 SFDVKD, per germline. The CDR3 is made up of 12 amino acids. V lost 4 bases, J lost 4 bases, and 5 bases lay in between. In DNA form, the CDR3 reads TGTGCCACCAGTGACGGACCAGATACGCAGTATTTT. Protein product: CATSDGPDTQYF.

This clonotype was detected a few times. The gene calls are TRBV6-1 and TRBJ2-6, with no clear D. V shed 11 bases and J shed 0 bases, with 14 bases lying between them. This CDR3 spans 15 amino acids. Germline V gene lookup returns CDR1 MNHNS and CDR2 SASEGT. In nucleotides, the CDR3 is TGTGCCGCCCACCCCAATTTCTCTGGGGCCAACGTCCTGACTTTC. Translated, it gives CAAHPNFSGANVLTF.

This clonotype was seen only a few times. CDR3 loop: CASSQYVNLDNEQFF. CDR3 DNA: TGTGCCAGCAGCCAATACGTGAACCTCGACAATGAGCAGTTCTTC. The chain employs TRBV14 and TRBJ2-1; D not resolved. The CDR3 spans 15 residues. Trimming pared 2 bases from V and 5 bases from J, leaving 13 bases between. CDR1 and CDR2 from the germline V gene are SGHDN and FVKESK.

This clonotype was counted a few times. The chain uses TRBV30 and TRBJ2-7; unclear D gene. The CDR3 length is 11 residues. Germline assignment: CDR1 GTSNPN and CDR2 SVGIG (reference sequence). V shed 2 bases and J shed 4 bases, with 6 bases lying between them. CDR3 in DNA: TGTGCCTGGAGTTTGGGGTACGAGCAGTACTTC. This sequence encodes CAWSLGYEQYF.

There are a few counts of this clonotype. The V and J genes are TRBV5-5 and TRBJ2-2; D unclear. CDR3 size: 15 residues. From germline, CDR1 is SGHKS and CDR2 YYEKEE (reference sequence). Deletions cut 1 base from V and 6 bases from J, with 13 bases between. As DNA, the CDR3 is TGTGCCAGCAGCTTGTCTGGACCCCAGCCCGGGGAGCTGTTTTTT. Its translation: CASSLSGPQPGELFF.

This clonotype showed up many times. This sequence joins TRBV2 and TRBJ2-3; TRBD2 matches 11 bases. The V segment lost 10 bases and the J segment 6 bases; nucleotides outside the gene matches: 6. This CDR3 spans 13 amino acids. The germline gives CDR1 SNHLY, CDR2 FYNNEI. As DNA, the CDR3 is TGTGCCATCTTGGGACTAGCGGATGATACGCAGTATTTT. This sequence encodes CAILGLADDTQYF. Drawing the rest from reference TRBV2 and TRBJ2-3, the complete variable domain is EPEVTQTPSHQVTQMGQEVILRCVPISNHLYFYWYRQILGQKVEFLVSFYNNEISEKSEIFDDQFSVERPDGSNFTLKIRSTKLEDSAMYFCAILGLADDTQYFGPGTRLTVL.

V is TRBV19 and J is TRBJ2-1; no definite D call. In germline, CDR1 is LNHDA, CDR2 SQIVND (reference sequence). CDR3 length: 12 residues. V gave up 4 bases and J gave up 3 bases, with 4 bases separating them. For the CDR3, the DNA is TGTGCCAGTAGTAACCACTACAATGAGCAGTTCTTC. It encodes CASSNHYNEQFF.

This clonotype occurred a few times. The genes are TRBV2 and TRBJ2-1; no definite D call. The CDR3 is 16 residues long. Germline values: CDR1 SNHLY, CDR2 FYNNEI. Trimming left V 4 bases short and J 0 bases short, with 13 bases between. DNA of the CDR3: TGTGCCAGCAGTGTTTTAATGGATAGCTCCTACAATGAGCAGTTCTTC. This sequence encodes CASSVLMDSSYNEQFF. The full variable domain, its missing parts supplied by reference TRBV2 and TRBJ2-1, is EPEVTQTPSHQVTQMGQEVILRCVPISNHLYFYWYRQILGQKVEFLVSFYNNEISEKSEIFDDQFSVERPDGSNFTLKIRSTKLEDSAMYFCASSVLMDSSYNEQFFGPGTRLTVL.

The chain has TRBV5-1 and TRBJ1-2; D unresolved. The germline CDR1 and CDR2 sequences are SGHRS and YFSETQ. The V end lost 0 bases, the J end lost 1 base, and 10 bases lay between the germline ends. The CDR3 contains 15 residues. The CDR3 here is CASSLATANNYGYTF. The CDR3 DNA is TGCGCCAGCAGCTTGGCCACAGCGAATAACTATGGCTACACCTTC.

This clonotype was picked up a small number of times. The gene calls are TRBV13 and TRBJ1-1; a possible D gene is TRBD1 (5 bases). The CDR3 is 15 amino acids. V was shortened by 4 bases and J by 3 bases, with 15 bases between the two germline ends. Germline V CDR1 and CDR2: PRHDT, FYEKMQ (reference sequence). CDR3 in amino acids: CASSSPRRDHTEAFF. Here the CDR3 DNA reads TGTGCCAGCAGCTCCCCTCGGCGGGACCACACTGAAGCTTTCTTT.

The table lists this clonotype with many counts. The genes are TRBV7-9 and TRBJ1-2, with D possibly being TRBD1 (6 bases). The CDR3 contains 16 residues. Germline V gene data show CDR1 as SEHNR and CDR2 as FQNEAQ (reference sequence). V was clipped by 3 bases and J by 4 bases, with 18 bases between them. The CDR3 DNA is TGTGCCAGCAGCTTCGTTCAGGCAGGGGTAGGCTATGGCTACACCTTC. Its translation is CASSFVQAGVGYGYTF.

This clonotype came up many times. The CDR3 nucleotides are TGTGCCAGCAGCTCGGCTAGCGGGAGGGCCACCGGGGAGCTGTTTTTT. Protein sequence: CASSSASGRATGELFF. The V and J genes are TRBV7-2 and TRBJ2-2; TRBD2 agrees at 12 bases. Germline assignment: CDR1 SGHTA and CDR2 FQGNSA. Trimming took 4 bases from V and 4 from J; bases not matched to a gene: 4. This CDR3 comprises 16 residues. The full variable domain, rest sourced from reference TRBV7-2 and TRBJ2-2, is GAGVSQSPSNKVTEKGKDVELRCDPISGHTALYWYRQSLGQGLEFLIYFQGNSAPDKSGLPSDRFSAERTGGSVSTLTIQRTQQEDSAVYLCASSSASGRATGELFFGEGSRLTVL.

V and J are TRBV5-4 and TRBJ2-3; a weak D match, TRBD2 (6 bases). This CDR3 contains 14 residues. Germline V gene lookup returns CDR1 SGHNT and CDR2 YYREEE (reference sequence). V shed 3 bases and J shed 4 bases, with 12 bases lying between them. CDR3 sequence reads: CASSYPLASDTQYF. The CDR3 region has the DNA TGTGCCAGCAGCTACCCACTAGCTTCAGATACGCAGTATTTT.

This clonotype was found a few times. CDR3 bases: TGTGCCAGCAGCGTAGCACAGGGGAGGGAGACCCAGTACTTC. Translating gives CASSVAQGRETQYF. The rearrangement links TRBV9 to TRBJ2-5, with D tentatively TRBD1 (7 bases). This CDR3 has 14 residues. Germline V gene sequence: CDR1 SGDLS, CDR2 YYNGEE. V was trimmed by 0 bases and J by 5 bases, leaving 11 bases between them.

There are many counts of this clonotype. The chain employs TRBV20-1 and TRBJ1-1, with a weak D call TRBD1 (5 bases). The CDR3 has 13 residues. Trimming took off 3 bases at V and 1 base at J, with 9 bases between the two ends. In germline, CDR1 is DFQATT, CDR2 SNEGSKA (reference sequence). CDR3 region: CSASLGPNTEAFF. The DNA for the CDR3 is TGCAGTGCTAGTCTGGGGCCGAACACTGAAGCTTTCTTT.

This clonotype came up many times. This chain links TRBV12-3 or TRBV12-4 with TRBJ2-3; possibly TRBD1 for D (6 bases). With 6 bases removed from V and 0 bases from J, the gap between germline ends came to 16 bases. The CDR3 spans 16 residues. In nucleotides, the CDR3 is TGTGCCAGCAGAACCGGACAGTTCTCTAGCACAGATACGCAGTATTTT. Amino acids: CASRTGQFSSTDTQYF.